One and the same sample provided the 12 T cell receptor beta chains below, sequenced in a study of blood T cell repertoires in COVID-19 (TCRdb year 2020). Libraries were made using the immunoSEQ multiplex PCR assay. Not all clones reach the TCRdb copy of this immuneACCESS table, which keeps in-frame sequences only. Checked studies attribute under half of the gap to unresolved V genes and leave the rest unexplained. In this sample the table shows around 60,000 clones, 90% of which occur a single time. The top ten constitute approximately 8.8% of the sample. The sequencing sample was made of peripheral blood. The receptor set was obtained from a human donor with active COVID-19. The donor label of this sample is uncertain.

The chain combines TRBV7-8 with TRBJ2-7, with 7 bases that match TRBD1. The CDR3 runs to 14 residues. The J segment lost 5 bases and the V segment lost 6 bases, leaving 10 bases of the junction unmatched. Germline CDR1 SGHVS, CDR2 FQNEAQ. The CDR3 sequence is CASSVDRVVDEQYF. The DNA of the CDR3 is TGTGCCAGCAGTGTTGACAGGGTAGTCGACGAGCAGTACTTC.

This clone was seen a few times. CDR3 sequence: CASSRDRYSGNTIYF. The CDR3 coding sequence is TGTGCCAGTAGTCGGGACAGATACTCTGGAAACACCATATATTTT. The rearrangement uses TRBV19 and TRBJ1-3, with 7 nucleotides matching TRBD1. Germline V CDR1 and CDR2: LNHDA, SQIVND (reference sequence). The CDR3 contains 15 residues. V gave up 5 bases and J gave up 0 bases; unmatched junction bases: 4.

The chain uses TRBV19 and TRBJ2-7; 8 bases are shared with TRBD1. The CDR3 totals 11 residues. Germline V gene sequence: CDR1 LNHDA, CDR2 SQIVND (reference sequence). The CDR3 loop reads CTQGASYEQYF. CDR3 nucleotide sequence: TGTACCCAGGGGGCCTCCTACGAGCAGTACTTC. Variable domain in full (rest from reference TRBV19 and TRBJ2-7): DGGITQSPKYLFRKEGQNVTLSCEQNLNHDAMYWYRQDPGQGLRLIYYSQIVNDFQKGDIAEGYSVSREKKESFPLTVTSAQKNPTAFYLCTQGASYEQYFGPGTRLTVT.

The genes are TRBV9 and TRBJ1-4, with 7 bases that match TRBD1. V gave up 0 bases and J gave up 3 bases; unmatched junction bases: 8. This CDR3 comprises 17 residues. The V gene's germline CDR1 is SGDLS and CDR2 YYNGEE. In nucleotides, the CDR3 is TGTGCCAGCAGCGTAGGATATACAGGGGATCCTAATGAAAAACTGTTTTTT. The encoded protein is CASSVGYTGDPNEKLFF.

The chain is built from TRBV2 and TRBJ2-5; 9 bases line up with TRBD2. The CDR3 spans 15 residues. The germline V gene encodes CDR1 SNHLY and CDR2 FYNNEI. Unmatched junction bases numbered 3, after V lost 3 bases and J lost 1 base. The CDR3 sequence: CASSDAGGFQETQYF. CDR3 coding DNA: TGTGCCAGCAGTGATGCGGGAGGGTTCCAAGAGACCCAGTACTTC.

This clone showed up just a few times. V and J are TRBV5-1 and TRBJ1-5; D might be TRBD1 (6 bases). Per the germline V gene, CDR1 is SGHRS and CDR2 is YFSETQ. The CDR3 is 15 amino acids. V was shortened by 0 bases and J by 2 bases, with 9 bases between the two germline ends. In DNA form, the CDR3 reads TGCGCCAGCAGCTTGGCAGGGGCGGGCAATCAGCCCCAGCATTTT. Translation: CASSLAGAGNQPQHF.

The CDR3 DNA sequence: TGTGCCAGCAGCTTGACGACAGGGCGACTAGGAGAAAATGGCTACACCTTC. Its translation is CASSLTTGRLGENGYTF. The rearrangement uses TRBV5-5 and TRBJ1-2, with 7 bases lining up with TRBD1. V dropped 1 base and J dropped 6; count of bases not matched to a gene: 15. Germline CDR1 reads SGHKS; CDR2 reads YYEKEE (reference sequence). This CDR3 has 17 amino acids.

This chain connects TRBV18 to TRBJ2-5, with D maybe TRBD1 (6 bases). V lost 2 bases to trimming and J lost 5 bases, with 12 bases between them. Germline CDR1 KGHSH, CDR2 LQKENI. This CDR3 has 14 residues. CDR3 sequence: CASSPVGGWETQYF. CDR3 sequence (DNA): TGTGCCAGCTCACCAGTAGGGGGATGGGAGACCCAGTACTTC.

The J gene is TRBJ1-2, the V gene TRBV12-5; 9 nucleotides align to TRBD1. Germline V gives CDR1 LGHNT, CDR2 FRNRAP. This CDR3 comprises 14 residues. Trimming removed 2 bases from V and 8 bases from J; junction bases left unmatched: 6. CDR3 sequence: CASGLRDRVCGYTF. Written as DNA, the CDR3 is TGTGCTAGTGGTTTGCGGGACAGGGTCTGCGGCTACACCTTC.

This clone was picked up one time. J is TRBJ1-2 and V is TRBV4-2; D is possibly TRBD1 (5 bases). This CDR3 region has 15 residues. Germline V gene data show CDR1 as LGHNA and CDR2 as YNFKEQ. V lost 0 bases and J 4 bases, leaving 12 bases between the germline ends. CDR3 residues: CASSQDLTAFYGYTF. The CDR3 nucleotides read TGTGCCAGCAGCCAAGACCTGACAGCATTCTATGGCTACACCTTC.

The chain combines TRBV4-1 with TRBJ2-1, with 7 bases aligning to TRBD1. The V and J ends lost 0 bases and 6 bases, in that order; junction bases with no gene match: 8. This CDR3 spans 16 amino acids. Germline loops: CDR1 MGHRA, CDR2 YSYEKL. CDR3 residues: CASSQDSGTAFNEQFF. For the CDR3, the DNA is TGCGCCAGCAGCCAAGATTCGGGGACAGCATTCAATGAGCAGTTCTTC.

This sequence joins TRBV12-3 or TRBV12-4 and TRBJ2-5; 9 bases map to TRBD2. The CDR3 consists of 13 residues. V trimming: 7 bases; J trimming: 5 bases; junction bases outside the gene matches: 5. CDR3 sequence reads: CASTRGLAETQYF. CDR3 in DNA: TGTGCCAGCACCCGCGGACTAGCGGAGACCCAGTACTTC.